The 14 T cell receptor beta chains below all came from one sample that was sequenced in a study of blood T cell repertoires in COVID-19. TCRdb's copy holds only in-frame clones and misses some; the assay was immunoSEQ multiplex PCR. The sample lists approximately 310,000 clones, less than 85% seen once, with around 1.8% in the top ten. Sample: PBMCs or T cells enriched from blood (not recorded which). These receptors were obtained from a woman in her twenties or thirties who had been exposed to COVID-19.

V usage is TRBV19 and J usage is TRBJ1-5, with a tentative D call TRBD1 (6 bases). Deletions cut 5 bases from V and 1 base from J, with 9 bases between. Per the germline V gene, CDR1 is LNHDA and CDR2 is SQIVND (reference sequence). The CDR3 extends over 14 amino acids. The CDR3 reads CASSDTGSNQPQHF. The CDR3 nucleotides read TGTGCCAGTAGTGATACAGGGAGCAATCAGCCCCAGCATTTT.

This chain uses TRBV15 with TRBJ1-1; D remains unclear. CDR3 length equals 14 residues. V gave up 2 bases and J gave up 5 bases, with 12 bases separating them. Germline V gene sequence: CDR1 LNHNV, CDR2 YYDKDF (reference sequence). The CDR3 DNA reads TGTGCCACCAGCAGACAATCCGACAATACTGAAGCTTTCTTT. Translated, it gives CATSRQSDNTEAFF.

CDR3 sequence reads: CASSFQNTEAFF. The DNA for the CDR3 is TGTGCCAGCAGCTTTCAGAACACTGAAGCTTTCTTT. The V call is TRBV7-9, the J call TRBJ1-1; no clear D. With 3 bases removed from V and 1 base from J, the gap between germline ends came to 3 bases. Per germline, CDR1 SEHNR and CDR2 FQNEAQ (reference sequence). The CDR3 has 12 amino acids. Variable domain in full (rest from reference TRBV7-9 and TRBJ1-1): DTGVSQNPRHKITKRGQNVTFRCDPISEHNRLYWYRQTLGQGPEFLTYFQNEAQLEKSRLLSDRFSAERPKGSFSTLEIQRTEQGDSAMYLCASSFQNTEAFFGQGTRLTVV.

The chain's CDR3 is CASSSLAEGDEQFF. In DNA form, the CDR3 reads TGTGCCAGCAGCTCACTAGCGGAGGGGGATGAGCAGTTCTTC. The rearrangement uses TRBV11-1 and TRBJ2-1; 8 bases map to TRBD2. The V gene's germline CDR1 is SGHAT and CDR2 FQDESV (reference sequence). V dropped 4 bases and J dropped 8; count of bases not matched to a gene: 7. The CDR3 has 14 amino acids.

CDR3 loop: CASSQETGDTQYF. As DNA, the CDR3 is TGTGCCAGCAGCCAAGAGACAGGGGATACACAGTACTTC. This chain uses TRBV14 with TRBJ2-5; 8 nucleotides align to TRBD1. Germline V lookup: CDR1 SGHDN, CDR2 FVKESK. The CDR3 has 13 residues. With V trimmed by 0 bases and J by 11 bases, 5 bases remained unmatched.

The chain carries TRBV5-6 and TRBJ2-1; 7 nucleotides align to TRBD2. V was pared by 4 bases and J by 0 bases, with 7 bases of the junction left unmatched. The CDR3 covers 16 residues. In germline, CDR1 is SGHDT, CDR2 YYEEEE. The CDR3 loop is CASSPPPSGSYNEQFF. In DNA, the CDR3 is TGTGCCAGCAGCCCCCCCCCTAGCGGCTCCTACAATGAGCAGTTCTTC.

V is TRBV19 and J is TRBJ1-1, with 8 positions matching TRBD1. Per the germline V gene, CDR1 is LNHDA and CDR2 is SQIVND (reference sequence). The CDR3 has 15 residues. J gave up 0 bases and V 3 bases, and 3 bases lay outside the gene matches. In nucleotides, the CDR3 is TGTGCCAGTAGTATCCAGGGGGCGATGAACACTGAAGCTTTCTTT. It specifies CASSIQGAMNTEAFF.

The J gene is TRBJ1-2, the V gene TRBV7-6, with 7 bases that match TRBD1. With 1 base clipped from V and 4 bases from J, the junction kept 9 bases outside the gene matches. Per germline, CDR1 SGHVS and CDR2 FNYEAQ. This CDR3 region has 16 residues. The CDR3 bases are TGTGCCAGCAGCTTAGAGCCCGAGCAGGGGGGCTATGGCTACACCTTC. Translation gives CASSLEPEQGGYGYTF.

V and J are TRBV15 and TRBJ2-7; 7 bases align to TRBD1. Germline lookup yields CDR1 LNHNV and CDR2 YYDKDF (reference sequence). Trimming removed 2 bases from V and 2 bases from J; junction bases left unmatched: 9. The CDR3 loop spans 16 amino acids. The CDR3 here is CATSRPIGQVPYEQYF. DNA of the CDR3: TGTGCCACCAGCAGACCAATAGGACAGGTTCCCTACGAGCAGTACTTC.

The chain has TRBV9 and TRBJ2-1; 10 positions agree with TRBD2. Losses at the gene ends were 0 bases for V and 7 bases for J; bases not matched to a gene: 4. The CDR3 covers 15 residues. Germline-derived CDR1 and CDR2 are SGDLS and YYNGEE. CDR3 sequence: CASSVELAGTNEQFF. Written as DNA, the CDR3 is TGTGCCAGCAGCGTAGAACTAGCGGGGACAAATGAGCAGTTCTTC.

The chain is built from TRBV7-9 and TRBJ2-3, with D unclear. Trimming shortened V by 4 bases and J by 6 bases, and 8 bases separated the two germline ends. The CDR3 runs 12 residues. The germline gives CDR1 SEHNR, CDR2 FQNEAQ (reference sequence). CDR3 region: CASSWAQDTQYF. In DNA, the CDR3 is TGTGCCAGCAGCTGGGCTCAGGATACGCAGTATTTT.

CDR3 loop: CASSRLVTGDEQYF. CDR3 coding DNA: TGTGCCAGCAGCCGATTGGTTACAGGGGACGAGCAGTACTTC. The chain couples TRBV6-5 to TRBJ2-7, with TRBD1 matching 7 bases. Trimming cost V 6 bases and J 5 bases; bases outside gene matches: 10. Germline CDR1 and CDR2: MNHEY and SVGAGI. The length of the CDR3 is 14 residues.

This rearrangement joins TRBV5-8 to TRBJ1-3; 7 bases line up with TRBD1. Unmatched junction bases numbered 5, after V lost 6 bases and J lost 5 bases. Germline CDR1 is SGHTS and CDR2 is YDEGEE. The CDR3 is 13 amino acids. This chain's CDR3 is CASTLDRRNTIYF. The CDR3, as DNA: TGTGCCAGCACCCTGGACAGGAGAAACACCATATATTTT.

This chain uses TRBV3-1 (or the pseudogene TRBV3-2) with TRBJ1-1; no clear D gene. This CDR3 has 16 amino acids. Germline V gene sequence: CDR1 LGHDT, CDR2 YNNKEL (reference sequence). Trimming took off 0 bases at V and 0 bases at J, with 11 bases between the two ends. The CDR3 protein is CASSQDSADMNTEAFF. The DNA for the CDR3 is TGTGCCAGCAGCCAAGACTCGGCCGACATGAACACTGAAGCTTTCTTT.